The text below deals with one T cell receptor beta chain. Its antigen is unidentified. The data are from a study of beta chain features in type 1 diabetes. General observations from the study: The study notes PCR might favor shorter templates equally in patients and controls. Shorter TCRB CDR3s, moderately but significantly so, marked every one of the four CD4+ subsets in Type 1 diabetes patients.

Since all of the isolated RNA was reverse transcribed, expressed TCRB transcripts were what got sequenced. The table came from immunoSEQ multiplex PCR; TCRdb's copy has only in-frame clones and leaves some out. The table has a few hundred thousand clones, roughly 13% seen once; the top ten hold over 0.014%. A heparinised blood draw that averaged approximately 110 mL was obtained once from each donor. Via the markers CD45RO/CCR7/CD25/CD127/CD95/CD27, stem cell-like memory, regulatory, central memory and naive CD4+ cells were sorted. J was trimmed by 2 bases and V by 1 base; bases with no gene match: 2. The CDR3 covers 16 residues. The germline V gene has CDR1 SGHRS and CDR2 YFSETQ.

The sequencing input was naive CD4+ T cells from blood. The origin of this receptor is a woman younger than 35 with type 1 diabetes. The chain employs TRBV5-1 and TRBJ2-2; 10 positions agree with TRBD2. The CDR3 DNA follows: TGCGCCAGCAGCTTGATAGCGGGAGGTAACACCGGGGAGCTGTTTTTT. The encoded protein is CASSLIAGGNTGELFF.